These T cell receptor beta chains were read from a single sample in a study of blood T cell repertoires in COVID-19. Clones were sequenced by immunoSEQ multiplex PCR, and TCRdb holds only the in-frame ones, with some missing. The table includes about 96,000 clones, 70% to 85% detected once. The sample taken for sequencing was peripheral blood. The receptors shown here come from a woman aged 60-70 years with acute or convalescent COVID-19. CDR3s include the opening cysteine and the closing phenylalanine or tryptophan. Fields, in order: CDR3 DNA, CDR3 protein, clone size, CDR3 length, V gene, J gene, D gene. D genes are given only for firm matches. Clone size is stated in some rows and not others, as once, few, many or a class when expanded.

TGTGCCAGCAGCTTACTTACTACCGGGACAGACTACAATGAGCAGTTCTTC,CASSLLTTGTDYNEQFF,-,17,TRBV5-6,TRBJ2-1,TRBD1
TGTGCCAGCACCCTGACAGGGGGTTTTTCACCCCTCCACTTT,CASTLTGGFSPLHF,-,14,TRBV28,TRBJ1-6,TRBD1
TGTGCCAGCAGCCCCATCGGTTCCCGCACAGATACGCAGTATTTT,CASSPIGSRTDTQYF,-,15,TRBV7-2,TRBJ2-3,-
TGTGCCAGCAGTTCCCCCGGTCAGCCCCAGCATTTT,CASSSPGQPQHF,-,12,TRBV6-2/TRBV6-3,TRBJ1-5,-
TGTGCCAGCAGGACCAGCGGGGGGGCTACCGGGGAGCTGTTTTTT,CASRTSGGATGELFF,once,15,TRBV27,TRBJ2-2,TRBD2
TGTGCCAGCAGCTCCCAACAGGAGCCCCCCTATGGCTACACCTTC,CASSSQQEPPYGYTF,-,15,TRBV13,TRBJ1-2,-
TGTGCCAGCAGCTCCCGACAGGGATATTCACCCCTCCACTTT,CASSSRQGYSPLHF,-,14,TRBV7-9,TRBJ1-6,TRBD1
TGCGCCAGCAGCTTGAGCACTAGCGGGATGCACAATGAGCAGTTCTTC,CASSLSTSGMHNEQFF,-,16,TRBV5-1,TRBJ2-1,TRBD2
TGTGCCAGCAGCAAAGGCGGGGACGGATCCTACGAGCAGTACTTC,CASSKGGDGSYEQYF,-,15,TRBV21-1,TRBJ2-7,-
TGTGCCAGCAGTACAGGGCTCAATCAGCCCCAGCATTTT,CASSTGLNQPQHF,-,13,TRBV28,TRBJ1-5,-
TGTGCCAGCAGCCCCGACTTGAAAGAGACCCAGTACTTC,CASSPDLKETQYF,-,13,TRBV11-2,TRBJ2-5,-
TGTGCCAGCAGCGTGGATGTTTTGAGGGTGGGCGTCTCTGGGGCCAACGTCCTGACTTTC,CASSVDVLRVGVSGANVLTF,-,20,TRBV9,TRBJ2-6,-
TGTGCCAGCAGCATAGCCCGGGACAGGACTCAAGATACGCAGTATTTT,CASSIARDRTQDTQYF,-,16,TRBV11-3,TRBJ2-3,TRBD1
TGTGCCTGGACTTCCGGGACAGGTTACAATGAGCAGTTCTTC,CAWTSGTGYNEQFF,-,14,TRBV30,TRBJ2-1,TRBD1
TGTGCCAGCAGCTTGGGGGACGGGGAAGGGGGTGAGCAGTTCTTC,CASSLGDGEGGEQFF,-,15,TRBV5-4,TRBJ2-1,-
TGTGCCAGCAGTGACCCAGCGGGGAGCTTCACAGATACGCAGTATTTT,CASSDPAGSFTDTQYF,-,16,TRBV25-1,TRBJ2-3,TRBD2
TGTGCCAGCCACGGACTAGCGGGGGGCGGGGAGACCCAGTACTTC,CASHGLAGGGETQYF,-,15,TRBV3-1/TRBV3-2,TRBJ2-5,TRBD2
TGTGCCAGTTCCCAGGGGGCCCGCACTGAAGCTTTCTTT,CASSQGARTEAFF,-,13,TRBV19,TRBJ1-1,TRBD1
TGTGCCAGCAGCGCATTTCAGGACTCCTACAATGAGCAGTTCTTC,CASSAFQDSYNEQFF,-,15,TRBV9,TRBJ2-1,-
TGTGCCAGCGGGGAGACGGGCTCTGGAAACACCATATATTTT,CASGETGSGNTIYF,-,14,TRBV2,TRBJ1-3,-
TGTGCCACCCAGTCTAGCGGCGGGTGGGAGACCCAGTACTTC,CATQSSGGWETQYF,-,14,TRBV2,TRBJ2-5,TRBD2
TGTGCCAGCAGCTCCGGGACAGGTCAAGAGAATGAGCAGTTCTTC,CASSSGTGQENEQFF,-,15,TRBV7-3,TRBJ2-1,TRBD1
TGTGCCAGCAGCCAAGTACAGGGGGGAGGTGAAGCTTTCTTT,CASSQVQGGGEAFF,-,14,TRBV4-2,TRBJ1-1,TRBD1
TGTGCCAGCAGACTCGACAGGGGGTTAACCGGGGAGCTGTTTTTT,CASRLDRGLTGELFF,-,15,TRBV6-6,TRBJ2-2,TRBD1
TGTGCCTGGAGTTCGAAGGGACAGGGTAATTCACCCCTCCACTTT,CAWSSKGQGNSPLHF,-,15,TRBV30,TRBJ1-6,TRBD1
TGTGCCAGCAGCGCTAGCGGGGGGGCCTCAGCTGGCTACGAGCAGTACTTC,CASSASGGASAGYEQYF,-,17,TRBV7-9,TRBJ2-7,TRBD2
TGTGCCAGCAGTACAGGGGGCAGACAGCCCCAGCATTTT,CASSTGGRQPQHF,-,13,TRBV28,TRBJ1-5,TRBD1
TGTGCCACCGCGGACAGGGCGAACACCGGGGAGCTGTTTTTT,CATADRANTGELFF,-,14,TRBV15,TRBJ2-2,TRBD1
TGTGCCAGCAGTCTACTAGCGGGGGAGGCAGATACGCAGTATTTT,CASSLLAGEADTQYF,once,15,TRBV6-5,TRBJ2-3,TRBD2
TGTGCCAGCAGCTTGGTCGACAGGGAAAAATATGGCTACACCTTC,CASSLVDREKYGYTF,-,15,TRBV5-4,TRBJ1-2,TRBD1
TGCGCCAGCAGCCGGACAGGCGTTAGCACAGATACGCAGTATTTT,CASSRTGVSTDTQYF,once,15,TRBV5-1,TRBJ2-3,TRBD1
TGTGCCAGCAGTTACCGACAGGGGGGGGAGACCCAGTACTTC,CASSYRQGGETQYF,-,14,TRBV6-6,TRBJ2-5,TRBD1
TGTGCCAGTAGTCCGCACAGGGCAGGCACAGATACGCAGTATTTT,CASSPHRAGTDTQYF,-,15,TRBV19,TRBJ2-3,-
TGTGCCAGCAGCTTAGCGTCTCGGGGGAAGAACACTGAAGCTTTCTTT,CASSLASRGKNTEAFF,-,16,TRBV7-8,TRBJ1-1,-
TGTGCCAGCAGTTACTCAATCGGGACAGAAGAGCAGTACTTC,CASSYSIGTEEQYF,-,14,TRBV6-2/TRBV6-3,TRBJ2-7,TRBD1
TGTGCCAGTAGGACAGGGGAGGATTCACCCCTCCACTTT,CASRTGEDSPLHF,-,13,TRBV3-1/TRBV3-2,TRBJ1-6,TRBD1
TGTGCCAGCATCACAACAGCACTGAACACTGAAGCTTTCTTT,CASITTALNTEAFF,-,14,TRBV28,TRBJ1-1,-
TGCGCCAGCAGCCATCGACAACAGGGGAACACTGAAGCTTTCTTT,CASSHRQQGNTEAFF,-,15,TRBV4-1,TRBJ1-1,-
TGTGCCAGCAGCTTAGCGGGCACCGAAGGAATCTATGGCTACACCTTC,CASSLAGTEGIYGYTF,-,16,TRBV7-2,TRBJ1-2,-
TGTGCCAGCAGCGTTCTGGCGGACCAAGAGACCCAGTACTTC,CASSVLADQETQYF,-,14,TRBV9,TRBJ2-5,-